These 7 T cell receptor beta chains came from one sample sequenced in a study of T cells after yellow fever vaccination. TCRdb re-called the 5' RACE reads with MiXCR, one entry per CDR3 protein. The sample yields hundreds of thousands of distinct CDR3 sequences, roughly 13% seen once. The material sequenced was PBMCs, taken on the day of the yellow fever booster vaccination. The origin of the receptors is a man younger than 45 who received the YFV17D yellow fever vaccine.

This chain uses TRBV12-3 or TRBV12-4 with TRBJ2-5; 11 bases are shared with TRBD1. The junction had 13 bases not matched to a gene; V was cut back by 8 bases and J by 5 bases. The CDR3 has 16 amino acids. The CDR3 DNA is TGTGCCAGCGAAGGACAGGGGGCGGGCGACCTTGAGACCCAGTACTTC. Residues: CASEGQGAGDLETQYF.

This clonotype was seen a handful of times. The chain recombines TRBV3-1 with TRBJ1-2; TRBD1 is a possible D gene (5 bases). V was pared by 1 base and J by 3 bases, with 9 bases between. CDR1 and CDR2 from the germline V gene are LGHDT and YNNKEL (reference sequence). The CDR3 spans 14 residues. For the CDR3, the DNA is TGTGCCAGCAGCCAAGGTCCAGGGTACTATGGCTACACCTTC. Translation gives CASSQGPGYYGYTF.

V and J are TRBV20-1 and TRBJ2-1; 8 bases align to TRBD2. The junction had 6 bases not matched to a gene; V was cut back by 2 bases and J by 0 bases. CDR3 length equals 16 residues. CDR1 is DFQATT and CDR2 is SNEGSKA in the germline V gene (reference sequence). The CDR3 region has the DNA TGCAGTGCTAGACCCCCACTAGCGGTCTCCTACAATGAGCAGTTCTTC. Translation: CSARPPLAVSYNEQFF.

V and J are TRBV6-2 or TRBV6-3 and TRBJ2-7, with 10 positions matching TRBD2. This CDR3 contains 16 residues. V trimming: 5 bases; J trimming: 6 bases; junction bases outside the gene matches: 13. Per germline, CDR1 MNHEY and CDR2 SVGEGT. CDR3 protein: CASSRVNPGLATEQYF. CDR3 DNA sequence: TGTGCCAGCAGTCGTGTCAATCCGGGACTAGCGACCGAGCAGTACTTC.

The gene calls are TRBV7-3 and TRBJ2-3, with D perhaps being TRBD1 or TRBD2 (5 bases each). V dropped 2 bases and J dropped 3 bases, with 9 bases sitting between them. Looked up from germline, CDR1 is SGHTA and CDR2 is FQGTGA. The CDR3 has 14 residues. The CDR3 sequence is CASSLWDGTDTQYF. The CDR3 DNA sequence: TGTGCCAGCAGCTTATGGGACGGGACAGATACGCAGTATTTT.

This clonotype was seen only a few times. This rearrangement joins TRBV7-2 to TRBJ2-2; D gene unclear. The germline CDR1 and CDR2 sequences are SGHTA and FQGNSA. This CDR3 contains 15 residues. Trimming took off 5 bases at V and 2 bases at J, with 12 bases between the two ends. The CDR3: CASSNSVGNTGELFF. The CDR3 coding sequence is TGTGCCAGCAGCAATTCAGTGGGAAACACCGGGGAGCTGTTTTTT.

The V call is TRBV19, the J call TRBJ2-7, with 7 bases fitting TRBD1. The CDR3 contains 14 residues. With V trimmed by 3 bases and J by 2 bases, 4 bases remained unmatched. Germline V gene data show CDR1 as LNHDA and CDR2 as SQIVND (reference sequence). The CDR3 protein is CASSIRDRAYEQYF. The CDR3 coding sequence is TGTGCCAGTAGTATCCGGGACAGAGCCTACGAGCAGTACTTC.